The next 14 T cell receptor beta chains were all read from a single sample in a study of naive and memory T cell subsets. The beta constant-region primer was an equimolar mix of two oligonucleotides covering TRBC1 and TRBC2. TCRdb itself ran the UMI-ligation and nested PCR reads through MiXCR, one entry per CDR3 protein. The table has 84,000 or so distinct CDR3 sequences, 7% seen once. Material: central memory CD4+ T cells from blood. The source of these receptors is a human donor in good health.

This clonotype was seen repeatedly, ten times or more. The chain joins TRBV4-3 to TRBJ2-7, with unresolved D. The V end lost 0 bases, the J end lost 0 bases, and 18 bases lay between the germline ends. The germline gives CDR1 LGHNA, CDR2 YSLEER. CDR3 length: 18 amino acids. CDR3 in amino acids: CASSQEPQLSSSSYEQYF. CDR3 sequence (DNA): TGCGCCAGCAGCCAAGAACCCCAGCTCAGTTCTAGCTCCTACGAGCAGTACTTC.

This clonotype was observed many times. This chain links TRBV4-3 with TRBJ2-1, with 7 positions matching TRBD2. The CDR3 extends over 16 amino acids. Trimming at V came to 4 bases and at J to 4 bases, leaving 10 bases not matched to a gene. Germline lookup yields CDR1 LGHNA and CDR2 YSLEER. The chain's CDR3 is CASSRNRLAEYNEQFF. CDR3 DNA sequence: TGCGCCAGCAGCCGAAATAGGCTAGCGGAGTACAATGAGCAGTTCTTC.

The chain employs TRBV7-2 and TRBJ2-1, with 8 positions matching TRBD2. The CDR3 consists of 14 residues. V trimming: 10 bases; J trimming: 6 bases; junction bases outside the gene matches: 11. Germline V gene data show CDR1 as SGHTA and CDR2 as FQGNSA. The DNA of the CDR3 is TGTGCCACCTTACGGGGGGGATCTGTCAATGAGCAGTTCTTC. Translated, it gives CATLRGGSVNEQFF.

This clonotype showed up just a few times. The chain employs TRBV5-1 and TRBJ2-2; maybe TRBD1 (5 bases). CDR1 is SGHRS and CDR2 is YFSETQ in the germline V gene. This CDR3 comprises 14 residues. With 0 bases removed from V and 4 bases from J, the gap between germline ends came to 7 bases. The CDR3 region is CASSLVTVTGELFF. CDR3 coding DNA: TGCGCCAGCAGCTTGGTGACAGTCACCGGGGAGCTGTTTTTT.

This clonotype was seen many times. The chain is built from TRBV6-2 or TRBV6-3 and TRBJ2-5; no firm D call. The CDR3 has 16 residues. Trimming took 3 bases from V and 5 from J, leaving 19 bases between them. Per the germline V gene, CDR1 is MNHEY and CDR2 is SVGEGT. DNA of the CDR3: TGTGCCAGCAGTTATTCTGATTTGACCGTAACCGAGACCCAGTACTTC. Translation gives CASSYSDLTVTETQYF.

This clonotype showed up many times. The chain links TRBV30 to TRBJ2-5; no firm D call. V was trimmed by 0 bases and J by 4 bases, leaving 9 bases between them. The CDR3 length is 13 residues. Germline values: CDR1 GTSNPN, CDR2 SVGIG (reference sequence). The CDR3 is CAWSVRLRETQYF. The CDR3 DNA is TGTGCCTGGAGTGTAAGGCTTAGAGAGACCCAGTACTTC.

The chain has TRBV5-1 and TRBJ2-3; 13 nucleotides line up with TRBD2. Germline assignment: CDR1 SGHRS and CDR2 YFSETQ. The CDR3 length is 18 residues. After removal of 2 bases from V and 1 base from J, the junction contained 7 bases not matched to a gene. The CDR3 here is CASSFRGTSGEGTDTQYF. CDR3 DNA: TGCGCCAGCAGCTTTAGGGGGACTAGCGGGGAAGGCACAGATACGCAGTATTTT.

The chain couples TRBV12-3 or TRBV12-4 to TRBJ1-1; no firm D call. Trimming took 3 bases from V and 4 from J, leaving 12 bases between them. The CDR3 spans 14 residues. CDR3 nucleotide sequence: TGTGCCAGCAGTTTCAAGGGCTTAATCACTGAAGCTTTCTTT. This codes for CASSFKGLITEAFF.

This clonotype has just a few counts. The chain uses TRBV5-4 and TRBJ2-1, with 13 bases that match TRBD2. This CDR3 contains 17 residues. Per germline, CDR1 SGHNT and CDR2 YYREEE (reference sequence). V lost 4 bases, J lost 4 bases, and 8 bases stayed unmatched. The CDR3 spells CASSPALTSGRYNEQFF. As DNA, the CDR3 is TGTGCCAGCAGCCCAGCGCTGACTAGCGGGAGGTACAATGAGCAGTTCTTC. The full variable domain, its missing parts supplied by reference TRBV5-4 and TRBJ2-1, is ETGVTQSPTHLIKTRGQQVTLRCSSQSGHNTVSWYQQALGQGPQFIFQYYREEENGRGNFPPRFSGLQFPNYSSELNVNALELDDSALYLCASSPALTSGRYNEQFFGPGTRLTVL.

This clonotype was observed many times. The rearrangement joins TRBV27 to TRBJ2-7, with D perhaps TRBD2 (6 bases). The CDR3 sequence is 15 residues long. V gave up 2 bases and J gave up 5 bases, with 16 bases separating them. CDR1 is MNHEY and CDR2 is SMNVEV in the germline V gene (reference sequence). The CDR3 reads CASSLRGEALHEQYF. The CDR3 DNA reads as TGTGCCAGCAGTTTACGCGGGGAGGCGCTCCACGAGCAGTACTTC.

This clonotype was picked up many times. The chain combines TRBV7-2 with TRBJ2-5; 9 bases line up with TRBD1. J lost 2 bases, V lost 0 bases, and 4 bases had no gene match. Germline loops: CDR1 SGHTA, CDR2 FQGNSA. This CDR3 has 16 amino acids. The CDR3: CASSLAAGTGQETQYF. CDR3 sequence (DNA): TGTGCCAGCAGCTTAGCTGCCGGGACAGGGCAAGAGACCCAGTACTTC.

This clonotype was recorded at least ten times. V gene TRBV20-1 combines with J gene TRBJ2-1; 11 bases are a match to TRBD1. V was pared by 3 bases and J by 9 bases, with 7 bases of the junction left unmatched. This CDR3 has 14 residues. CDR1 DFQATT and CDR2 SNEGSKA come from the germline V gene (reference sequence). The CDR3 nucleotides are TGCAGTGCTAGCCCTGGGACAGGGGGTAGTGAGCAGTTCTTC. Amino acid sequence: CSASPGTGGSEQFF.

This clonotype was seen repeatedly, ten times or more. V is TRBV7-8 and J is TRBJ2-1; a weak D match, TRBD2 (6 bases). CDR1 and CDR2 from the germline V gene are SGHVS and FQNEAQ. The CDR3 is 14 residues long. Between the trimmed V and J ends, which lost 5 bases and 7 bases, there was a span of 15 bases. CDR3 in DNA: TGTGCCAGCAGCCACCGGGACTCGGGGAATGAGCAGTTCTTC. It yields the protein CASSHRDSGNEQFF.

This clonotype was seen a handful of times. J is TRBJ1-2 and V is TRBV28, with 11 bases identical to TRBD1. The germline V gene has CDR1 MDHEN and CDR2 SYDVKM. The trim removed 10 bases at V and 2 bases at J, leaving 3 bases unmatched. This CDR3 region has 13 residues. The CDR3 DNA sequence: TGTGCCACCCGGACAGGGGGCAACTATGGCTACACCTTC. This translates into CATRTGGNYGYTF.